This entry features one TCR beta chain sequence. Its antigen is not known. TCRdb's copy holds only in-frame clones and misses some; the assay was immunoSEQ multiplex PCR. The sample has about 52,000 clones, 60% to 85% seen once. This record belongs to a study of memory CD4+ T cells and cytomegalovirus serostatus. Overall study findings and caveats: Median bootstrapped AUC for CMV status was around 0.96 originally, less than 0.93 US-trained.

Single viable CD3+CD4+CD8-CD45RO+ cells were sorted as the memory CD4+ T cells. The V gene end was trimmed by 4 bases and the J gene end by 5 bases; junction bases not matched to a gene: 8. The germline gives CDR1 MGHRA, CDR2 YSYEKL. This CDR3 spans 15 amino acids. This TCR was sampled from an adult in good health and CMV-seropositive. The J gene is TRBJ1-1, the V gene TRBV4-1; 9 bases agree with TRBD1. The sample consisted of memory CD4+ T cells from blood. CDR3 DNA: TGCGCCAGCAGCCTCAGAACAGGGGGCAGGACTGAAGCTTTCTTT. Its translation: CASSLRTGGRTEAFF.